This T cell receptor beta chain was documented in a study of cytomegalovirus exposure and HLA in healthy donors. A few counts support this clone. Germline V CDR1 and CDR2: SEHNR, FQNEAQ (reference sequence). The CDR3 extends over 15 amino acids. Between the trimmed V and J ends, which lost 0 bases and 3 bases, there was a span of 9 bases. Vbeta (60) and Jbeta (13) primers were used in the PCR. The assay was immunoSEQ multiplex PCR, and TCRdb's table has in-frame clones only and misses some. The table includes 80,000 to 95,000 clones, roughly two thirds detected once. The V gene is TRBV7-9, the J gene TRBJ1-5; D not resolved. Sequencing was performed on PBMCs. This receptor was identified in a human donor in good health. The CDR3 DNA reads TGTGCCAGCAGCTTAGCGGGGAGGGACAATCAGCCCCAGCATTTT. This translates into CASSLAGRDNQPQHF.